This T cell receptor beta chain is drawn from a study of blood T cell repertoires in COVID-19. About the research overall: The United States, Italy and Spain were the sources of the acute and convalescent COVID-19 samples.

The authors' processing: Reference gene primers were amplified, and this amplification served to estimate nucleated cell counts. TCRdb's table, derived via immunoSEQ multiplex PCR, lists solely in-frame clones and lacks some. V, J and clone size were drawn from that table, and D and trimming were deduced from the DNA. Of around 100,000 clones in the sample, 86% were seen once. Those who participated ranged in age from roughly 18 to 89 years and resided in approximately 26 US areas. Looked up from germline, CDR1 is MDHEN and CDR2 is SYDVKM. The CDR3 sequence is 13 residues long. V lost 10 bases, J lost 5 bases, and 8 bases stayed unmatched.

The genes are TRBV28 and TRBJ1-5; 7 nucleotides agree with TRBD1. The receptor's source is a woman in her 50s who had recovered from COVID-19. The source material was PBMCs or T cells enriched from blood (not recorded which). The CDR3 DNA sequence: TGTGCCATCGTACAGGGGCTCGATCAGCCCCAGCATTTT. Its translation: CAIVQGLDQPQHF.